The sequence of this T cell receptor beta chain was determined in a study of T cell responses to AZD1222 COVID-19 vaccine (dated by TCRdb to the early 2020s). With respect to the entire study: Because spike-specific TCR depth and breadth did not differ between the two schedules, AZD1222 recipients who got a second dose at roughly 4 weeks were pooled with those who got a second dose at roughly 12 weeks. TCR sequencing was performed for roughly 240 trial participants, of whom around 200 were given two doses of AZD1222 and 26 were given two doses of MenACWY control vaccine. Trial participants were enrolled into age subgroups of 18-55, 56-69 and 70-plus years, which contained around 150, 28 and 57 TCR-sequenced participants, respectively.

In regard to this clone: It has no known antigen specificity. Per-base quality was not reported, and no clone a single base away is much larger than it.

The CDR3 runs 16 amino acids, cysteine and phenylalanine included. Solely the CDR3 DNA is kept, with 48 bases framed from the first base. Per the germline V gene, MDHEN is the CDR1 and SYDVKM is the CDR2. At the junction V is shortened by 2 bases and J by 3 bases; bases outside the gene matches: 6. The CDR3 regions of human TCRbeta chains were analyzed by immunosequencing. The paper's processing steps were these. Repertoire TCRs were checked for matches against a reference library of SARS-CoV-2-specific TCRs that had been generated using the MIRA antigen-specificity platform. Breadth was defined as the fraction of unique TCRs that were SARS-CoV-2-associated, and depth was defined as the fraction of total T cells that were SARS-CoV-2-associated. Using the MIRA data, every spike-specific TCR was mapped to the spike region that the TCR reacted to and assigned to either a CD4 or a CD8 class. Log10-transformed breadth and depth values were compared by one-way ANOVA with Sidak's multiple comparisons tests. TCRdb stores this immuneACCESS table with in-frame sequences only. Part of the clones is absent; in the studies checked, under half of the shortfall reflects unresolved V genes, and no reason is known for the rest. Clone size and V and J calls were adopted from that table, with D and trimming inferred from the DNA. The table for this sample lists fewer than 45,000 clones; under 85% of them were counted only once. 52% of the sample rests with the top ten.

Summary of the overall study and its limitations: Spike-specific TCR breadth and depth rose significantly after two AZD1222 doses compared with day 0 and with MenACWY recipients. Participants were mostly white British and included more females than males, and it was suggested by the authors that clonal diversity may have been underestimated. Reportedly, almost half of the unique spike-specific TCRs recognized epitopes lying outside the regions that are mutated in the B.1.351 and B.1.1.7 variants. No day 14 peak-response samples were available, so repertoires were characterized only after the peak T cell response. Vaccine-associated CD4 TCRs spanned the whole spike protein, with dominant responses in regions 160-218 and 743-854. Conclusions about previously exposed vaccinees are limited because only five to seven AZD1222 recipients were SARS-CoV-2 seropositive at baseline. The 56-69-year group was small, and its depth increase did not reach significance, likely because of low power.

Taken with the paper, the label for time point translates to: baseline before first vaccination. Samples from vaccinated people were obtained from the UK trials COV001 and COV002, which included a single-blind randomized controlled phase 2/3 trial of AZD1222 (ChAdOx1 nCoV-19) in healthy adults. Trial participant PBMC samples were collected at day 0 and day 28 after the second dose for TCRbeta chain sequencing. The sample was peripheral blood, taken on day 0 of AZD1222 vaccination. The clonotype was recovered from an adult in good health. The sequence is built from TRBV28 and TRBJ2-7; 11 of the junction bases match TRBD2. The DNA reads TGTGCCAGCAGTTTACTAGGCGGGACTAGCGGCTACGAGCAGTACTTC. It encodes CASSLLGGTSGYEQYF.